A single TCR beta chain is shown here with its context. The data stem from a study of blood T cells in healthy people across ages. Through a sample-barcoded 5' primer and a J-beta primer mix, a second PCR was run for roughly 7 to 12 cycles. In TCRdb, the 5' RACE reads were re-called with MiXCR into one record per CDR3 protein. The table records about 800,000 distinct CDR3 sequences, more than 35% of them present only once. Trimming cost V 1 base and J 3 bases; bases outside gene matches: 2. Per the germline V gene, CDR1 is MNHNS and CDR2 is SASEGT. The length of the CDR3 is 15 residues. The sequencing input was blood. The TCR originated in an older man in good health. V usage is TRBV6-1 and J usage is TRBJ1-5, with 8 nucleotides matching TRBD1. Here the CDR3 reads CASSEGQGYNQPQHF. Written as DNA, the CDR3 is TGTGCCAGCAGTGAAGGACAGGGGTACAATCAGCCCCAGCATTTT.